This T cell receptor beta chain emerged from a study of monozygotic twins with inflammatory bowel disease. Each CDR3 protein gets one entry in TCRdb, which reprocessed the 5' RACE reads and gives no DNA. The data include fewer than 350,000 distinct CDR3 sequences; the top ten clones carry under 2.5%. Looked up from germline, CDR1 is SGHKS and CDR2 is YYEKEE (reference sequence). The CDR3 loop spans 13 amino acids. The sample was blood. The rearrangement links TRBV5-5 to TRBJ1-5. The sequence was collected from a human donor with ulcerative colitis or Crohn's disease, or a healthy co-twin of an affected twin (not recorded which). CDR3: CTSSQQGLQPQHF.